A selection of T cell receptor beta chains follows, all from one sample in a study of cytomegalovirus exposure and HLA in healthy donors. Measured with immunoSEQ multiplex PCR; TCRdb has only the in-frame clones, and not every one. The sample carries 100,000 to 150,000 clones, 81% recorded once. Sequencing used PBMCs. The source of these receptors is a man in his forties in good health and CMV-seronegative. CDR3s include the opening cysteine and the closing phenylalanine or tryptophan. D genes are given only for firm matches. The listing skips clone size in some rows; elsewhere it reads once, few, many or a size class.

V: TRBV5-8; J: TRBJ1-3; size: NA; D: TRBD1; DNA: TGTGCCAGCACAGGGGGCTTCCTTTCTGGAAACACCATATATTTT; CDR3: CASTGGFLSGNTIYF
V: TRBV27; J: TRBJ2-6; size: NA; D: TRBD1; DNA: TGTGCCAGCAGTACTGAAAACAGGGGGGCCAACGGCCTGACTTTC; CDR3: CASSTENRGANGLTF
V: TRBV5-5; J: TRBJ2-1; size: NA; D: NA; DNA: TGTGCCAGCAGCTTGGCCGGACTCCTCTACAATGAGCAGTTCTTC; CDR3: CASSLAGLLYNEQFF
V: TRBV2; J: TRBJ2-5; size: NA; D: TRBD2; DNA: TGTGCCAGCAGTCCGGGACTAGCGGGGGGTGGGCAAGAGACCCAGTACTTC; CDR3: CASSPGLAGGGQETQYF
V: TRBV7-9; J: TRBJ1-2; size: NA; D: TRBD1; DNA: TGTGCCAGCAGCTTAGGGACAGGGGATGGCTACACCTTC; CDR3: CASSLGTGDGYTF
V: TRBV19; J: TRBJ1-1; size: NA; D: NA; DNA: TGTGCCAGTAGTATTGGCCAGTGGAACACTGAAGCTTTCTTT; CDR3: CASSIGQWNTEAFF
V: TRBV5-6; J: TRBJ2-4; size: NA; D: TRBD1; DNA: TGTGCCAGCAGCTTGGTAGAACAGGGGGTTACGCTAGCCAAAAACATTCAGTACTTC; CDR3: CASSLVEQGVTLAKNIQYF
V: TRBV28; J: TRBJ2-1; size: NA; D: NA; DNA: TGTGCCAGCAGTTTTCTCCGGGGAAGAAAGAGCAATGAGCAGTTCTTC; CDR3: CASSFLRGRKSNEQFF
V: TRBV18; J: TRBJ2-2; size: NA; D: NA; DNA: TGTGCCAGCTCACAGGGGAAGAACACCGGGGAGCTGTTTTTT; CDR3: CASSQGKNTGELFF
V: TRBV30; J: TRBJ1-5; size: NA; D: NA; DNA: TGTGCCTGGAACAGGGACCGGAGCAATCAGCCCCAGCATTTT; CDR3: CAWNRDRSNQPQHF
V: TRBV29-1; J: TRBJ1-6; size: NA; D: NA; DNA: TGCAGCGTCCGAGCGGGGGAAGGTAATTCACCCCTCCACTTT; CDR3: CSVRAGEGNSPLHF
V: TRBV12-5; J: TRBJ1-3; size: NA; D: NA; DNA: TGTGCTAGTGGTCCCCTATTAAACACCATATATTTT; CDR3: CASGPLLNTIYF
V: TRBV10-3; J: TRBJ2-7; size: few; D: NA; DNA: TGTGCCACTCAGGTAGACTACGAGCAGTACTTC; CDR3: CATQVDYEQYF
V: TRBV29-1; J: TRBJ2-5; size: NA; D: TRBD2; DNA: TGCAGCGGGGGGACTAGCGTTCAAGAGACCCAGTACTTC; CDR3: CSGGTSVQETQYF
V: TRBV6-5; J: TRBJ1-4; size: NA; D: NA; DNA: TGTGCCAGCAGTTATCGCCCGAGTAATGAAAAACTGTTTTTT; CDR3: CASSYRPSNEKLFF
V: TRBV9; J: TRBJ2-3; size: few; D: TRBD2; DNA: TGTGCCAGCAGCGTAGTGGGAGGGAGCACAGATACGCAGTATTTT; CDR3: CASSVVGGSTDTQYF
V: TRBV28; J: TRBJ1-1; size: NA; D: NA; DNA: TGTGCCAGCAACCCGAGGGGGGGCCCTGAAGCTTTCTTT; CDR3: CASNPRGGPEAFF
V: TRBV7-9; J: TRBJ2-5; size: NA; D: TRBD1; DNA: TGTGCCAGCAGGAGGACAGGGGATGGGGAGACCCAGTACTTC; CDR3: CASRRTGDGETQYF
V: TRBV7-8; J: TRBJ2-1; size: NA; D: NA; DNA: TGTGCCAGCAGCTCAAGAGGGGCGGGGCCATACAATGAGCAGTTCTTC; CDR3: CASSSRGAGPYNEQFF
V: TRBV27; J: TRBJ2-7; size: NA; D: NA; DNA: TGTGCCAGCGGCAGGGGCGACTCCTACGAGCAGTACTTC; CDR3: CASGRGDSYEQYF
V: TRBV4-3; J: TRBJ2-3; size: NA; D: TRBD2; DNA: TGCGCCAGCAGCCCGCTAGCGGGAGGGCGGGATACGCAGTATTTT; CDR3: CASSPLAGGRDTQYF
V: TRBV18; J: TRBJ1-1; size: NA; D: TRBD1; DNA: TGTGCCAGCTCACCCCGGACAGGGGGCACTGAAGCTTTCTTT; CDR3: CASSPRTGGTEAFF
V: TRBV30; J: TRBJ1-3; size: NA; D: NA; DNA: TGTGCCTGGAGCAGCAGGCAGTCTGGAAACACCATATATTTT; CDR3: CAWSSRQSGNTIYF
V: TRBV27; J: TRBJ1-2; size: NA; D: TRBD1; DNA: TGTGCCAGCAGTCCTACAGGGGGGTTTTTAGGCTACACCTTC; CDR3: CASSPTGGFLGYTF
V: TRBV5-1; J: TRBJ1-1; size: NA; D: NA; DNA: TGCGCCAGCAGCCTGACTGTCGGATCCGGGGATACTGAAGCTTTCTTT; CDR3: CASSLTVGSGDTEAFF
V: TRBV7-3; J: TRBJ2-1; size: NA; D: TRBD2; DNA: TGTGCCAGCAGGGCCGGGACTAGCAGCGACAATGAGCAGTTCTTC; CDR3: CASRAGTSSDNEQFF
V: TRBV9; J: TRBJ2-1; size: NA; D: NA; DNA: TGTGCCAGCAGCGGACGTAGGAGGGTCTCCTACAATGAGCAGTTCTTC; CDR3: CASSGRRRVSYNEQFF
V: TRBV30; J: TRBJ2-3; size: NA; D: NA; DNA: TGTGCCTGCCGGGGGGCCCTCACAGATACGCAGTATTTT; CDR3: CACRGALTDTQYF
V: TRBV6-1; J: TRBJ1-3; size: NA; D: NA; DNA: TGTGCCAGCAGTGAATCCGTAAACACCATATATTTT; CDR3: CASSESVNTIYF
V: TRBV4-2; J: TRBJ2-2; size: NA; D: TRBD2; DNA: TGTGCCAGCAGCCCCCTTGAGTCACTACTCGGCGGGAGGGCGGACACCGGGGAGCTGTTTTTT; CDR3: CASSPLESLLGGRADTGELFF
V: TRBV7-9; J: TRBJ2-7; size: NA; D: NA; DNA: TGTTCCAGCTTGGAACTGGGGGGGCCAAGCTCCTACGAGCAGTACTTC; CDR3: CSSLELGGPSSYEQYF
V: TRBV5-1; J: TRBJ2-1; size: NA; D: TRBD1; DNA: TGCGCCAGCAGCAACGGACAGGGTAGGGGCAATGAGCAGTTCTTC; CDR3: CASSNGQGRGNEQFF
V: TRBV29-1; J: TRBJ2-7; size: NA; D: TRBD1; DNA: TGCAGCGTTGTTGGGGACAGGGCCTACGAGCAGTACTTC; CDR3: CSVVGDRAYEQYF
V: TRBV6-1; J: TRBJ1-6; size: NA; D: NA; DNA: TGTGCCAGCAGCCCCTCGGTTGGTGATTCACCCCTCCACTTT; CDR3: CASSPSVGDSPLHF
V: TRBV7-9; J: TRBJ2-7; size: NA; D: TRBD1; DNA: TGTGTCAGCAGCTTAGGGAGGGGGGGACAGGGACGCGAGCAGTACTTC; CDR3: CVSSLGRGGQGREQYF
V: TRBV6-5; J: TRBJ1-2; size: NA; D: NA; DNA: TGTGCCAGCAGTTACTCGCCGAACGGGGACTATGGCTACACCTTC; CDR3: CASSYSPNGDYGYTF
V: TRBV5-4; J: TRBJ2-5; size: NA; D: TRBD2; DNA: TGTGCCAGCAGCTTAGCGGGGTTGGAGACCCAGTACTTC; CDR3: CASSLAGLETQYF
V: TRBV23-1; J: TRBJ2-3; size: NA; D: TRBD2; DNA: TGCGCCAGCAGTCACCCAACCCCGGGGGGGTATGTCACAGATACGCAGTATTTT; CDR3: CASSHPTPGGYVTDTQYF
V: TRBV14; J: TRBJ1-6; size: once; D: NA; DNA: TGTGCCAGCAGCCAGGGTTTTTTTGACATCTATTCACCCCTCCACTTT; CDR3: CASSQGFFDIYSPLHF
V: TRBV30; J: TRBJ1-5; size: NA; D: NA; DNA: TGTGCCTGGAGTGGGGGGCACGGTCAGCCCCAGCATTTT; CDR3: CAWSGGHGQPQHF
V: TRBV6-1; J: TRBJ1-5; size: NA; D: NA; DNA: TGTGCCAGCAGTGAAGGGACAGTCTCTGGTCAGCCCCAGCATTTT; CDR3: CASSEGTVSGQPQHF
V: TRBV6-1; J: TRBJ2-1; size: NA; D: NA; DNA: TGTGCCAGCAGTGAGGTTCCGGGACAACCCTACAATGAGCAGTTCTTC; CDR3: CASSEVPGQPYNEQFF
V: TRBV4-2; J: TRBJ2-7; size: NA; D: NA; DNA: TGTGCCAGCAGCCAAGAAGCCAGGGCCTACGAGCAGTACTTC; CDR3: CASSQEARAYEQYF
V: TRBV9; J: TRBJ1-1; size: NA; D: TRBD1; DNA: TGTGCCAGCAGTATTACAGGGGTAACTGAAGCTTTCTTT; CDR3: CASSITGVTEAFF
V: TRBV25-1; J: TRBJ1-1; size: NA; D: NA; DNA: TGTGCCAGCAGTGGTCTAGGGGGGGGCACTGAAGCTTTCTTT; CDR3: CASSGLGGGTEAFF
V: TRBV10-3; J: TRBJ2-5; size: NA; D: TRBD2; DNA: TGTGCCATCAGTGGGGGGGAGGGTGTGGGGCAAGAGACCCAGTACTTC; CDR3: CAISGGEGVGQETQYF
V: TRBV6-5; J: TRBJ2-1; size: NA; D: TRBD1; DNA: TGTGCCAGCCGGGAGACAGGGGGCAATGAGCAGTTCTTC; CDR3: CASRETGGNEQFF
V: TRBV9; J: TRBJ2-5; size: NA; D: TRBD2; DNA: TGTGCCAGCAGCGTAGATATAGCGGGAGTTAGTGAGCAGTACTTC; CDR3: CASSVDIAGVSEQYF
V: TRBV15; J: TRBJ2-5; size: NA; D: NA; DNA: TGTGCCACCAGCAGAGGGGGGCAGGGGGAGACCCAGTACTTC; CDR3: CATSRGGQGETQYF
V: TRBV7-2; J: TRBJ2-5; size: NA; D: TRBD2; DNA: TGTGCCAGCAGCCCGCGACCTCTAGCGGGGGGGGAAGAGACCCAGTACTTC; CDR3: CASSPRPLAGGEETQYF
V: TRBV30; J: TRBJ2-5; size: NA; D: NA; DNA: TGTGCCTGGACCAAGGACACCCAAGAGACCCAGTACTTC; CDR3: CAWTKDTQETQYF
V: TRBV11-1; J: TRBJ2-3; size: NA; D: TRBD2; DNA: TGTGCCAGCAGCCCACCACTAGCGCCCGGTTTGGATTTT; CDR3: CASSPPLAPGLDF
V: TRBV7-6; J: TRBJ2-2; size: NA; D: NA; DNA: TGTGCCAGCAGCTCCCCGGTGTTGTCCGGGGAGCTGTTTTTT; CDR3: CASSSPVLSGELFF
V: TRBV7-8; J: TRBJ1-1; size: NA; D: NA; DNA: TGTGCCAGCAGCCCGAGGACAGTGAACACTGAAGCTTTCTTT; CDR3: CASSPRTVNTEAFF
V: TRBV7-8; J: TRBJ2-1; size: NA; D: NA; DNA: TGTGCCAGCAGCTTAGTTGGGCTTAGCTCGGGGGAGCAGTTCTTC; CDR3: CASSLVGLSSGEQFF
V: TRBV18; J: TRBJ2-5; size: NA; D: NA; DNA: TGTGCCAGCTCACCATTGACGGGGGATTGGTACCAAGAGACCCAGTACTTC; CDR3: CASSPLTGDWYQETQYF
V: TRBV10-3; J: TRBJ1-1; size: NA; D: NA; DNA: TGTGCCATCGGAGGGGGGGGGTCGAACACTGAAGCTTTCTTT; CDR3: CAIGGGGSNTEAFF
V: TRBV9; J: TRBJ2-3; size: NA; D: TRBD1; DNA: TGTGCCAGCAGCAGAGACAGGGGCGGAGATACGCAGTATTTT; CDR3: CASSRDRGGDTQYF
V: TRBV4-3; J: TRBJ1-6; size: NA; D: NA; DNA: TGCGCCAGCAGCCATTCAGCGAGCTCCTATAATTCACCCCTCCACTTT; CDR3: CASSHSASSYNSPLHF
V: TRBV6-6; J: TRBJ1-2; size: few; D: NA; DNA: TGTGCCAGCAGCGGCAGGGATCGGTATGGCTACACCTTC; CDR3: CASSGRDRYGYTF